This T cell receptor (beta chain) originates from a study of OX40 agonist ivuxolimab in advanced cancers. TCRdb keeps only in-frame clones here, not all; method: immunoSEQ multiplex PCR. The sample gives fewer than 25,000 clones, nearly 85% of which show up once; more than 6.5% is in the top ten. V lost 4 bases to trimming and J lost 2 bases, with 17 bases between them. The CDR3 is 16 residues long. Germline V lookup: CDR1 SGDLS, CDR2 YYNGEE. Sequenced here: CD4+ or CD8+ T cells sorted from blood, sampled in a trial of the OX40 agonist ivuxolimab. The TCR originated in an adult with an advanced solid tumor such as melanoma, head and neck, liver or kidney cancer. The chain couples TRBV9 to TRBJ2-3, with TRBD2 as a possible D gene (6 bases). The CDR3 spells CASSPLSRGNTDTQYF. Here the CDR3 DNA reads TGTGCCAGCAGCCCGCTTTCTCGGGGGAACACAGATACGCAGTATTTT. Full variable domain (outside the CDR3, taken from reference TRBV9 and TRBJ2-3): DSGVTQTPKHLITATGQRVTLRCSPRSGDLSVYWYQQSLDQGLQFLIQYYNGEERAKGNILERFSAQQFPDLHSELNLSSLELGDSALYFCASSPLSRGNTDTQYFGPGTRLTVL.